This T cell receptor beta chain was recorded in a study of control samples from healthy donors and cancer patients. Only in-frame clones appear in the TCRdb table, and some are missing; sequencing was by immunoSEQ multiplex PCR. The sample has just under 150,000 clones; 91% are singletons. V shed 4 bases and J shed 9 bases, with 9 bases lying between them. The CDR3 loop spans 11 amino acids. CDR1 is LGHNT, CDR2 FRNRAP, per germline. The chain joins TRBV12-5 to TRBJ2-5, with D unclear. The sequencing sample was made of blood. The receptor was isolated from a man aged 30 to 39 in good health. The CDR3 region has the DNA TGTGCTAGTGGTTACGATAGCCCCCAGTACTTC. Protein sequence: CASGYDSPQYF.